This T cell receptor beta chain was obtained from a study of shared clonotypes between healthy human individuals. Across the study: A couple of female and a few male donors aged 18 to 49 were enrolled. Whole-study results and caveats: Memory subsets had estimated richness that was generally smaller than that of naive subsets. An anticipated effect of sequencing depth on clonotype sharing among donors was recognized.

The repertoire was sequenced with immunoSEQ multiplex PCR; TCRdb's copy has only in-frame clones and lacks some. The repertoire holds around 2.1 million clones, with under 95% as singletons. As regards this clone: Its specificity is unknown.

Terminally differentiated effector memory CD45RA+ cells were left out of the naive CD8 fraction, which was CD45RO-negative and positively selected for CCR7. Germline lookup yields CDR1 LNHDA and CDR2 SQIVND (reference sequence). This CDR3 spans 14 amino acids. The ends lost 6 bases at V and 7 bases at J; junction bases unmatched: 9. V usage is TRBV19 and J usage is TRBJ2-3, with 8 nucleotides matching TRBD2. Source material: naive CD8+ T cells from PBMCs. This receptor was obtained from a young man in good health. Some clones in this sample may be carry-over from other donors' samples. This chain's CDR3 is CASSPGLVVYTQYF. In nucleotides, the CDR3 is TGTGCCAGTAGCCCGGGACTAGTAGTGTATACGCAGTATTTT.